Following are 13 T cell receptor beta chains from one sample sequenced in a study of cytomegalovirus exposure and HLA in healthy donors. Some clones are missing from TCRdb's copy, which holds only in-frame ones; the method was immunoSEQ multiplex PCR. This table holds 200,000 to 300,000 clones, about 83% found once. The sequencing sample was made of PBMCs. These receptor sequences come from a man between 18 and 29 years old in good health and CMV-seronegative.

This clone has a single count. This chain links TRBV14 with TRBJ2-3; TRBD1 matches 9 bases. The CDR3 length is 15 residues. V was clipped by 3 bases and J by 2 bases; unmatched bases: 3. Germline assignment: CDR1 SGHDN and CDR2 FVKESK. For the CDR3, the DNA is TGTGCCAGCAGCCAGTGGACAGGGGTCACAGATACGCAGTATTTT. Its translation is CASSQWTGVTDTQYF.

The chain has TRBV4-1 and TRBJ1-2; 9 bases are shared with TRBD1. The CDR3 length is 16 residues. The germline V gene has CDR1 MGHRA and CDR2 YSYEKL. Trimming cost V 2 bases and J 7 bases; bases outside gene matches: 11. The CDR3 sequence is CASSQPGTGKNRGYTF. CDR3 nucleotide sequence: TGCGCCAGCAGCCAACCTGGGACAGGGAAGAATCGTGGCTACACCTTC.

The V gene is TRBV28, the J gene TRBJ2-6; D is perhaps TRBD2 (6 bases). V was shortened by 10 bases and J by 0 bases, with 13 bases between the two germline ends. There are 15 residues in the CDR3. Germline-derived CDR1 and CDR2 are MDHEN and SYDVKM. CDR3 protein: CAIAGPDSGANVLTF. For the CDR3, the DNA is TGTGCCATCGCGGGACCCGACTCTGGGGCCAACGTCCTGACTTTC. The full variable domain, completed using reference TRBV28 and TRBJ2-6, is DVKVTQSSRYLVKRTGEKVFLECVQDMDHENMFWYRQDPGLGLRLIYFSYDVKMKEKGDIPEGYSVSREKKERFSLILESASTNQTSMYLCAIAGPDSGANVLTFGAGSRLTVL.

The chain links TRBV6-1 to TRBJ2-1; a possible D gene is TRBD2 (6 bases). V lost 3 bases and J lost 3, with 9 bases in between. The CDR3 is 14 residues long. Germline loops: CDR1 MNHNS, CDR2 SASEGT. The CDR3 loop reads CASSETGGYNEQFF. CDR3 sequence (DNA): TGTGCCAGCAGTGAGACCGGGGGCTACAATGAGCAGTTCTTC.

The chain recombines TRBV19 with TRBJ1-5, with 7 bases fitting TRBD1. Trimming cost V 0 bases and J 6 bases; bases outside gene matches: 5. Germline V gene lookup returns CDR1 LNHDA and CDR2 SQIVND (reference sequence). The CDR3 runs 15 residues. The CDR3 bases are TGTGCCAGTAGTATAGATCAGGGGGTGTTTCAGCCCCAGCATTTT. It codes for CASSIDQGVFQPQHF.

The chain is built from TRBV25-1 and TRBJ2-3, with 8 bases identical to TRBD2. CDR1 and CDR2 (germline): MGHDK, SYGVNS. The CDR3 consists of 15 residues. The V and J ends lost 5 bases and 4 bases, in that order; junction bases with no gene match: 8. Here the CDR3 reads CASSPGAGGADTQYF. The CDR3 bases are TGTGCCAGCAGTCCTGGGGCGGGGGGCGCAGATACGCAGTATTTT.

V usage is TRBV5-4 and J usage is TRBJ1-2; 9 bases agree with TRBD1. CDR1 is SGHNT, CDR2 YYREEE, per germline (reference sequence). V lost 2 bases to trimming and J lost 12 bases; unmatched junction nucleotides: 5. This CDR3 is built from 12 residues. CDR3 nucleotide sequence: TGTGCCAGCAGCTTCCGGGACAGGGCCCACACCTTC. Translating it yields CASSFRDRAHTF.

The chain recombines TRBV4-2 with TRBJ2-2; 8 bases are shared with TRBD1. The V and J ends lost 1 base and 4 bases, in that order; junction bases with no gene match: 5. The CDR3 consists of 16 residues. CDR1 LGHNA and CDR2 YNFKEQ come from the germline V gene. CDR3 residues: CASSQASTGGTGELFF. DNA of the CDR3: TGTGCCAGCAGCCAAGCTAGTACAGGGGGCACCGGGGAGCTGTTTTTT.

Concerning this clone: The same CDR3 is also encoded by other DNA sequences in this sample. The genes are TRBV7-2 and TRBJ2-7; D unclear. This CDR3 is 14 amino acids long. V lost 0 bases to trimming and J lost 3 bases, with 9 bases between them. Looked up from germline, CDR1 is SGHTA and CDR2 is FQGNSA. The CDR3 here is CASSLALVGYEQYF. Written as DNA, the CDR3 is TGTGCCAGCAGCTTAGCGCTAGTAGGCTACGAGCAGTACTTC.

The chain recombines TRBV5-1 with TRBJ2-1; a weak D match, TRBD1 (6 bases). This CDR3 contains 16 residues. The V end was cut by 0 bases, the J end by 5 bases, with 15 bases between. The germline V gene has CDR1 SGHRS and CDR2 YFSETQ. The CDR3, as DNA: TGCGCCAGCAGCTTGGCCGGAGCAGGGGTTAACAATGAGCAGTTCTTC. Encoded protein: CASSLAGAGVNNEQFF.

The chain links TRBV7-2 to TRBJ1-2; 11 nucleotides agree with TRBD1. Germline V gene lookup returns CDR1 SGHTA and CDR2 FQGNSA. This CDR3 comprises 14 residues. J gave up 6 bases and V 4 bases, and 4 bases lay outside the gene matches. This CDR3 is CASSSDRGLDGYTF. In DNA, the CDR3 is TGTGCCAGCAGCTCGGACAGGGGGCTTGATGGCTACACCTTC.

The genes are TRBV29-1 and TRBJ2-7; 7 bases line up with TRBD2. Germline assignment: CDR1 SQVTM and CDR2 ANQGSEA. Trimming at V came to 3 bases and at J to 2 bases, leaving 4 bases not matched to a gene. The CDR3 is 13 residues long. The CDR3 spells CSVEGGRTYEQYF. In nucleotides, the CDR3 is TGCAGCGTTGAGGGGGGGAGGACCTACGAGCAGTACTTC.

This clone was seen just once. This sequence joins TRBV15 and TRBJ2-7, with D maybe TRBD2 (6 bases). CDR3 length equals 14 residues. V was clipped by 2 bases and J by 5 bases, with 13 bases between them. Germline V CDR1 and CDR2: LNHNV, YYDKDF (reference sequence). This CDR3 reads CATSRTRGIDEQYF. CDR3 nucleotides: TGTGCCACCAGCAGAACCCGGGGGATCGACGAGCAGTACTTC.